The rows below give T cell receptor beta chains drawn from one sample of a study of cytomegalovirus exposure and HLA in healthy donors. Profiled with immunoSEQ multiplex PCR; TCRdb holds only in-frame clones, not every one. The sample contains under 300,000 clones, 80% to 90% of which appear only once. Sequenced input: PBMCs. These receptors came from a woman between 40 and 55 years old in good health and CMV-seropositive. CDR3s include the opening cysteine and the closing phenylalanine or tryptophan. The D gene is left open where the match is weak. Clone sizes are given selectively: once, few, many, or a class where the clone is expanded.

V: TRBV28; J: TRBJ2-7; size: -; D: -; DNA: TGTGCCAGCAGCCCCGGCTACGAGCAGTACTTC; CDR3: CASSPGYEQYF
V: TRBV6-5; J: TRBJ2-5; size: -; D: -; DNA: TGTGCCAGCAGTCGCACAGCCGACCAAGAGACCCAGTACTTC; CDR3: CASSRTADQETQYF
V: TRBV25-1; J: TRBJ2-1; size: -; D: -; DNA: TGTGCCAGCAGTTCCGCGGGAAGGCGGGATGAGCAGTTCTTC; CDR3: CASSSAGRRDEQFF
V: TRBV18; J: TRBJ2-1; size: few; D: -; DNA: TGTGCCAGCTCACTTGAAAGCAACTCCTACAATGAGCAGTTCTTC; CDR3: CASSLESNSYNEQFF
V: TRBV4-2; J: TRBJ2-1; size: -; D: TRBD2; DNA: TGTGCCAGCAGCCAGGAGGCGGCTAGCGGAAGATACAATGAGCAGTTCTTC; CDR3: CASSQEAASGRYNEQFF
V: TRBV7-9; J: TRBJ2-2; size: -; D: TRBD2; DNA: TGTGCCAGCAGCCCTCACGGGGGGTCGAACACCGGGGAGCTGTTTTTT; CDR3: CASSPHGGSNTGELFF
V: TRBV28; J: TRBJ1-5; size: -; D: -; DNA: TGTGCCAGCTTCCAGTCGAATAGCAATCAGCCCCAGCATTTT; CDR3: CASFQSNSNQPQHF
V: TRBV27; J: TRBJ2-2; size: -; D: TRBD2; DNA: TGTGCCAGCAGTTTCGGGACTAGCGGGAACACCGGGGAGCTGTTTTTT; CDR3: CASSFGTSGNTGELFF
V: TRBV28; J: TRBJ2-5; size: -; D: -; DNA: TGTGCCAGCGGGGCCGTAGTGGGGGAGACCCAGTACTTC; CDR3: CASGAVVGETQYF
V: TRBV5-1; J: TRBJ2-7; size: -; D: TRBD2; DNA: TGCGCCAGCCGACTAGCGGGCTCCTACGAGCAGTACTTC; CDR3: CASRLAGSYEQYF
V: TRBV7-3; J: TRBJ1-2; size: once; D: -; DNA: TGTGCCAGCAGCTTAAAGGCAGGGTATGGCTACACCTTC; CDR3: CASSLKAGYGYTF
V: TRBV2; J: TRBJ1-1; size: -; D: -; DNA: TGTGCCAGCATTCCACAGGGGAACACTGAAGCTTTCTTT; CDR3: CASIPQGNTEAFF
V: TRBV6-1; J: TRBJ1-1; size: -; D: -; DNA: TGTGCCAGCAGTCCACAGATTCCGACCCGGGAAGCTTTCTTT; CDR3: CASSPQIPTREAFF
V: TRBV19; J: TRBJ1-4; size: -; D: -; DNA: TGTGCCAGTAGGGAAAGGGGTGCAACTAATGAAAAACTGTTTTTT; CDR3: CASRERGATNEKLFF
V: TRBV19; J: TRBJ1-6; size: -; D: TRBD1; DNA: TGTGCCAGTAGTATCGGACAGGGGGGATCACCCCTCCACTTT; CDR3: CASSIGQGGSPLHF
V: TRBV18; J: TRBJ1-2; size: -; D: -; DNA: TGTGCCAGCTCACGGACGGGGAACTATGGCTACACCTTC; CDR3: CASSRTGNYGYTF
V: TRBV29-1; J: TRBJ2-1; size: -; D: -; DNA: -; CDR3: CSVDGFSLDRVHNEQFF
V: TRBV28; J: TRBJ1-5; size: -; D: -; DNA: TGTGCCAGCAACACCGGAGGGGCCCTCAATCAGCCCCAGCATTTT; CDR3: CASNTGGALNQPQHF
V: TRBV9; J: TRBJ1-1; size: -; D: TRBD1; DNA: TGTGCCAGCAGCCTCGGACAGGGGGCTGCGAACACTGAAGCTTTCTTT; CDR3: CASSLGQGAANTEAFF
V: TRBV7-9; J: TRBJ2-3; size: -; D: -; DNA: TGTGCCAACCAGAAAGATACGCAGTATTTT; CDR3: CANQKDTQYF
V: TRBV7-2; J: TRBJ2-1; size: once; D: TRBD2; DNA: TGTGCCAGCAGCCGGGGACTAGCGGACAATGAGCAGTTCTTC; CDR3: CASSRGLADNEQFF
V: TRBV6-6; J: TRBJ2-7; size: -; D: TRBD2; DNA: TGTGCCAGCAGTTACTCTGGTAGCGGGAGGGCCTACGAGCAGTACTTC; CDR3: CASSYSGSGRAYEQYF
V: TRBV19; J: TRBJ2-7; size: -; D: -; DNA: TGTGCCAGTAGTATCGGGGGAGGCCAGTACGAGCAGTACTTC; CDR3: CASSIGGGQYEQYF
V: TRBV10-3; J: TRBJ1-6; size: -; D: -; DNA: TGTGCCATCAGTGAATATTATGGAGATGGCGATTCACCCCTCCACTTT; CDR3: CAISEYYGDGDSPLHF
V: TRBV5-1; J: TRBJ2-1; size: -; D: TRBD2; DNA: TGCGCCAGCAGCTTTCAGGGACTAGCGGAAGGTGAGCAGTTCTTC; CDR3: CASSFQGLAEGEQFF